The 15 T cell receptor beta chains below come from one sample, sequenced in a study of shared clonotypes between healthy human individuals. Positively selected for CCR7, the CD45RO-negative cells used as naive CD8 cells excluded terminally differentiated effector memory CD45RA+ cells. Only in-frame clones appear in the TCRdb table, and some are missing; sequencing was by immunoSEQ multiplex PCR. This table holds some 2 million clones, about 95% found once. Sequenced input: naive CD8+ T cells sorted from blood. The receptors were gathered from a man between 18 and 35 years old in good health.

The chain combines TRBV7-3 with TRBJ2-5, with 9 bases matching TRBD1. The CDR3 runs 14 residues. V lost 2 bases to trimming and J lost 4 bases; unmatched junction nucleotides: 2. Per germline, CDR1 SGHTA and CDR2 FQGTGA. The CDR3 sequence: CASSLSQGAETQYF. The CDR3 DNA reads TGTGCCAGCAGCTTATCACAGGGGGCAGAGACCCAGTACTTC.

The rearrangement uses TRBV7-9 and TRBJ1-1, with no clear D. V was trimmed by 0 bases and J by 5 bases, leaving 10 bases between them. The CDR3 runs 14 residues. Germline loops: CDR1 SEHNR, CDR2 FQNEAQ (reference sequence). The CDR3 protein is CASSLAPIRTEAFF. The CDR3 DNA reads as TGTGCCAGCAGCTTAGCCCCTATAAGGACTGAAGCTTTCTTT.

The CDR3 nucleotides read TGTGCCTGGGACCTTAAACAGGGGAAACTGTTTTTT. This sequence encodes CAWDLKQGKLFF. The gene calls are TRBV30 and TRBJ1-4; 7 nucleotides agree with TRBD1. The length of the CDR3 is 12 residues. V lost 5 bases and J lost 11; bases outside the gene matches: 8. Germline CDR1 GTSNPN, CDR2 SVGIG (reference sequence).

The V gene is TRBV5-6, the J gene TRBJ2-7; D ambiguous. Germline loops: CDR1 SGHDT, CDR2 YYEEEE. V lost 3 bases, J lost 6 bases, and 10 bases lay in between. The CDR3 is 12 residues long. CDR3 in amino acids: CASSWQVSEQYF. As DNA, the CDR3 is TGTGCCAGCAGCTGGCAGGTGAGCGAGCAGTACTTC.

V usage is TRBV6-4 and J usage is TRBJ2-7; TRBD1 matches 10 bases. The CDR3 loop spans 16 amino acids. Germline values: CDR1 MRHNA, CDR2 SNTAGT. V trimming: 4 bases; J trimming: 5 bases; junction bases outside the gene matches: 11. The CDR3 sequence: CASSGPRDRGSHEQYF. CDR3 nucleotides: TGTGCCAGCAGTGGACCCCGGGACAGGGGTTCCCACGAGCAGTACTTC.

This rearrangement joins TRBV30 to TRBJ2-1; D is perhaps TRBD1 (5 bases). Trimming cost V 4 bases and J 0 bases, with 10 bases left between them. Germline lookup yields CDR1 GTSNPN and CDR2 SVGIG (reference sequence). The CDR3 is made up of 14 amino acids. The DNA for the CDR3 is TGTGCCTGGATGGGGCAGGACTCCTACAATGAGCAGTTCTTC. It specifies CAWMGQDSYNEQFF.

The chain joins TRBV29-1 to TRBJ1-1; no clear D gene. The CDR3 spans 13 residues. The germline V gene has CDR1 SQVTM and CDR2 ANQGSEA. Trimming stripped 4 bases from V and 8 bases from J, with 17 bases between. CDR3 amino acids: CSVAGDYGREAFF. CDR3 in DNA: TGCAGCGTTGCCGGGGATTACGGGAGGGAAGCTTTCTTT.

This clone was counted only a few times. CDR3 region: CASSQLDGTYEQYF. CDR3 nucleotide sequence: TGCGCCAGCAGCCAACTGGACGGGACCTACGAGCAGTACTTC. The rearrangement links TRBV4-1 to TRBJ2-7; D is perhaps TRBD2 (5 bases). Germline-derived CDR1 and CDR2 are MGHRA and YSYEKL. Trimming shortened V by 2 bases and J by 2 bases, and 10 bases separated the two germline ends. CDR3 length: 14 amino acids.

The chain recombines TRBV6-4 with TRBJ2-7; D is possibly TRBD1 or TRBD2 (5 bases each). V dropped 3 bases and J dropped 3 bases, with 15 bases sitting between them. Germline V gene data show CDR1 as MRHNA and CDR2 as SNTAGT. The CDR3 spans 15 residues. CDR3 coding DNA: TGTGCCAGCAGTGAATGGCAGGGTGGGGGCTACGAGCAGTACTTC. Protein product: CASSEWQGGGYEQYF.

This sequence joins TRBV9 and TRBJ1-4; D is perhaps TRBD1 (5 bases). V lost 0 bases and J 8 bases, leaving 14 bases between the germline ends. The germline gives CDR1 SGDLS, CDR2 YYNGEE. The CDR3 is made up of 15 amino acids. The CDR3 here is CASSVGGRVGEKLFF. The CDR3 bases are TGTGCCAGCAGCGTAGGTGGCAGGGTAGGCGAAAAACTGTTTTTT.

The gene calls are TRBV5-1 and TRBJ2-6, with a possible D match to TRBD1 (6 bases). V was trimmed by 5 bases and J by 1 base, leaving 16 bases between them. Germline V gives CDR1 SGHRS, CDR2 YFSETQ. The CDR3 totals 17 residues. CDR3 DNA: TGCGCCAGCAGACAGGACAGCGACCCATCTGGGGCCAACGTCCTGACTTTC. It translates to CASRQDSDPSGANVLTF.

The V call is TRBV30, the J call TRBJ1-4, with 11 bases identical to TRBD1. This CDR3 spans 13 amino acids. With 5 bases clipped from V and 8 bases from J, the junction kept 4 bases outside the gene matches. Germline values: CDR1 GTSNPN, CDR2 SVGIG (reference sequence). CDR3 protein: CAWQDRGHEKLFF. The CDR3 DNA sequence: TGTGCCTGGCAGGACAGGGGGCACGAAAAACTGTTTTTT.

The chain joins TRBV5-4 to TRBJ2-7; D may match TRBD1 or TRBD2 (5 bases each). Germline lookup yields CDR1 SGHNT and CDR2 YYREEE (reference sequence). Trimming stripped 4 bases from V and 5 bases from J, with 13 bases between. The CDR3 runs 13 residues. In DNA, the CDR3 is TGTGCCAGCAGCGGGACCCCTAGTGACGAGCAGTACTTC. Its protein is CASSGTPSDEQYF.

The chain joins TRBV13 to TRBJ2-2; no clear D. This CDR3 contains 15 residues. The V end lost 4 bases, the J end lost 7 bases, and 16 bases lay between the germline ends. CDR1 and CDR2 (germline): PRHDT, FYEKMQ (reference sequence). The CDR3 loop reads CASSSSYFTRGELFF. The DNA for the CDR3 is TGTGCCAGCAGCTCCTCATACTTTACCCGCGGGGAGCTGTTTTTT. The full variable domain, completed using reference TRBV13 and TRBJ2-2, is AAGVIQSPRHLIKEKRETATLKCYPIPRHDTVYWYQQGPGQDPQFLISFYEKMQSDKGSIPDRFSAQQFSDYHSELNMSSLELGDSALYFCASSSSYFTRGELFFGEGSRLTVL.

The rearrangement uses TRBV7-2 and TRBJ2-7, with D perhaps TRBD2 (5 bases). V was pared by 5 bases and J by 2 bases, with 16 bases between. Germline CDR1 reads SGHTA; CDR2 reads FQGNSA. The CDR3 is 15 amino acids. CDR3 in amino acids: CASSTLAELTYEQYF. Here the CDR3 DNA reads TGTGCCAGCAGCACGCTAGCAGAACTTACCTACGAGCAGTACTTC.